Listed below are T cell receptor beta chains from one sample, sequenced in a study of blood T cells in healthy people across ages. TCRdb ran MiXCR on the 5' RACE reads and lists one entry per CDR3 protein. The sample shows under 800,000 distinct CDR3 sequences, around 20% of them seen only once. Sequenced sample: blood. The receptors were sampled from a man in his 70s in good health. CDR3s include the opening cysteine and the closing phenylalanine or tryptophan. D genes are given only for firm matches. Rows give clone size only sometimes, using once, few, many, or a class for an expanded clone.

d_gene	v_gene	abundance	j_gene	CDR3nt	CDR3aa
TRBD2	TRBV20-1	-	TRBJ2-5	TGCAGTGCTAGGGTCTTACTAGCGGGCCAAGAGACCCAGTACTTC	CSARVLLAGQETQYF
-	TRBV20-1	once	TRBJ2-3	TGCAGTGCTAGACGGGGCCAGGATACGCAATATTTT	CSARRGQDTQYF
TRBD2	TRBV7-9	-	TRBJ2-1	TGTGCCAGCAGCTTTCTAGCGGGAGGGCGACCTGAGCAGTTCTTC	CASSFLAGGRPEQFF
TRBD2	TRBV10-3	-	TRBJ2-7	TGTGCCATCAGTGAGCCGGGCGGGAGTCCTTACGAGCAGTACTTC	CAISEPGGSPYEQYF
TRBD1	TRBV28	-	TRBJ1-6	TGTGCCAGCAGTTCGGGACAGGGAAAATCCCTCCACTTT	CASSSGQGKSLHF
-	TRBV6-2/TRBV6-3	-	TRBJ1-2	TGTGCCAGCAGTTACGGCCCGCATGGCTACACCTTC	CASSYGPHGYTF
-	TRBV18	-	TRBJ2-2	TGTGCCAGCTCAAAAACGAACACCGGGGAGCTGTTTTTT	CASSKTNTGELFF
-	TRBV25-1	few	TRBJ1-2	TGTGCCAGCAGTGGATGGGGGCTGAACTATGGCTACACCTTC	CASSGWGLNYGYTF
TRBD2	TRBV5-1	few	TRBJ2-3	TGCGCCAGCAGCTTTGGACTAGCGGGGGTCACAGATACGCAGTATTTT	CASSFGLAGVTDTQYF
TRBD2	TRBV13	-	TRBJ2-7	TGTGCCAGCAGCTTAGGCGGCGGGAGGGCCTCGGTTTTGTACGAGCAGTACTTC	CASSLGGGRASVLYEQYF
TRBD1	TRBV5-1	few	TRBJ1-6	TGCGCCAGCAGCTTGGGGGACAGGGACTCACCCCTCCACTTT	CASSLGDRDSPLHF
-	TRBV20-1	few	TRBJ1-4	TGCAGTGCTAGAGATACCCTAAGTGAAAAACTGTTTTTT	CSARDTLSEKLFF
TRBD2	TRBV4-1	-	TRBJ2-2	TGCGCCAGCAGCGGTTCCACCACTAGCGGGAGAGGCGGGGAGCTGTTTTTT	CASSGSTTSGRGGELFF
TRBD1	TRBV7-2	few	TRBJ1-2	TGTGCCAGCAGCCCCTGGACAGGGTACTATGGCTACACCTTC	CASSPWTGYYGYTF
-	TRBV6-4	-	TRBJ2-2	TGTGCCAGCAGCCCCAAAACAGGACCGAACACCGGGGAGCTGTTTTTT	CASSPKTGPNTGELFF
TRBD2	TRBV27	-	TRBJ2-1	TGTGCCAGCAGTTTCTTTTCACCGGGACTAGCGGGAGCGTCTTTCGATGAGCAGTTCTTC	CASSFFSPGLAGASFDEQFF
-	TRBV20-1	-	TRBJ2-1	TGCAGTGCTAGAGAGTGGGACCCGAGCTCCTACAATGAGCAGTTCTTC	CSAREWDPSSYNEQFF
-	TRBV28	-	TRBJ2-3	TGTGCCAGCAGTTTATCTCAGGGGAGCAATACGCAGTATTTT	CASSLSQGSNTQYF
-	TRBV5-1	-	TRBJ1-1	TGCGCCAGCAGCTTGCAGGCAGAGCGTGAAGCTTTCTTT	CASSLQAEREAFF
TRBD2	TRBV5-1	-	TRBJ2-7	TGCGCCAGCAGCTTGGGGACTAGCGGGAGAAGTGGAGAGCAGTACTTC	CASSLGTSGRSGEQYF
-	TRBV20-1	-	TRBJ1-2	TGCAGTGCTAGAGATGACCGAAGCTTATATGGCTACACCTTC	CSARDDRSLYGYTF
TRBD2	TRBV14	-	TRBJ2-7	TGTGCCAGCAGCCCGGGACTAGCGGCCTACGAGCAGTACTTC	CASSPGLAAYEQYF
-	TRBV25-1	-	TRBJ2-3	TGTGCCAGCAGTGAAAGGAGAGGTGGGGCAGCAAGCACAGATACGCAGTATTTT	CASSERRGGAASTDTQYF
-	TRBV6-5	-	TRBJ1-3	TGTGCCAGCAGTTACGCGACAACGTCTGGAAACACCATATATTTT	CASSYATTSGNTIYF
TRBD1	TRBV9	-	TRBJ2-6	TGTGCCAGCAGCCTGGTCCCAGGGGGCAGTGGGGCCAACGTCCTGACTTTC	CASSLVPGGSGANVLTF
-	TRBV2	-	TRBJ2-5	TGTGCCAGCAGTGTCGAGTTAGAAGAGACCCAGTACTTC	CASSVELEETQYF
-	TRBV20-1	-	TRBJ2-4	TGCAGTGCTAGGGATAGCGAAATAGCCAAAAACATTCAGTACTTC	CSARDSEIAKNIQYF